The clone carrying this T cell receptor (beta chain) has more than one count but fewer than ten. The entry originates in a study of TIL therapy for anti-PD-1-resistant metastatic lung cancer. The wider study: A handful of tumors were EGFR-mutant and two were ALK-rearranged.

Sequencing used immunoSEQ v3. Data came from immunoSEQ multiplex PCR; TCRdb stores just in-frame clones and leaves some out. The sample includes approximately 97,000 clones, less than 70% of them seen just once. CDR3 length equals 18 residues. Germline values: CDR1 MGHRA, CDR2 YSYEKL. V lost 4 bases to trimming and J lost 7 bases; unmatched junction nucleotides: 14. Noted time point: pre-treatment sample, taken before nivolumab and TIL therapy. Pleural nodules or supraclavicular lymph nodes made up most of the excised metastases sampled. Here the sequenced sample was tumor tissue, taken at baseline. The V and J genes are TRBV4-1 and TRBJ2-2; 11 bases are a match to TRBD2. This sequence was found in a person between 30 and 80 years old with non-small cell lung cancer. In nucleotides, the CDR3 is TGCGCCAGCAGCCCCAGGGCGGCTAGCGGGGGGAAGGTCGGGGAGCTGTTTTTT. Its translation: CASSPRAASGGKVGELFF.